These T cell receptor beta chains were read from a single sample in a study of cytomegalovirus exposure and HLA in healthy donors. Assay: immunoSEQ multiplex PCR; the TCRdb copy retains only in-frame clones and omits some. The sample holds almost 95,000 clones, about 62% seen once. Sequenced sample: PBMCs. The receptors were gathered from a man aged 30 to 39 in good health and CMV-seronegative. CDR3s include the opening cysteine and the closing phenylalanine or tryptophan. A D gene is named only where the DNA matches it firmly. Clone size is not always given. Where it is, it says once, few, many or a class for expanded clones.

.,TRBJ2-1,TRBV6-1,few,CASNFGQFF,TGTGCCAGCAATTTCGGGCAGTTCTTC
TRBD1,TRBJ2-7,TRBV27,few,CASSSSPGQDYEQYF,TGTGCCAGCAGTTCATCTCCGGGACAGGACTACGAGCAGTACTTC
TRBD1,TRBJ2-7,TRBV4-3,.,CASSQADRGGSEQYF,TGCGCCAGCAGCCAAGCGGACAGGGGTGGCTCCGAGCAGTACTTC
.,TRBJ1-2,TRBV2,.,CASTGDSYGYTF,TGTGCCAGCACAGGGGATTCCTATGGCTACACCTTC
.,TRBJ1-1,TRBV19,.,CASSIPPDRHMNTEAFF,TGTGCCAGTAGTATACCCCCCGACAGACATATGAACACTGAAGCTTTCTTT
.,TRBJ2-1,TRBV7-9,.,CASSSPGSYDEQFF,TGTGCCAGCAGCAGCCCCGGGAGTTACGATGAGCAGTTCTTC
TRBD2,TRBJ2-3,TRBV13,.,CASSEGLAGVSDTQYF,TGTGCCAGCAGCGAGGGACTAGCGGGGGTGTCAGATACGCAGTATTTT
.,TRBJ1-2,TRBV7-3,.,CASKEQPLTNYGYTF,TGTGCCAGCAAGGAACAGCCCCTAACTAACTATGGCTACACCTTC
.,TRBJ1-4,TRBV15,.,CATSRDPGNEKLFF,TGTGCCACCAGCAGAGATCCGGGGAATGAAAAACTGTTTTTT
TRBD2,TRBJ2-1,TRBV27,.,CASRSLAGTFYNEQFF,TGTGCCAGCAGATCACTAGCGGGAACCTTCTACAATGAGCAGTTCTTC
TRBD2,TRBJ2-7,TRBV29-1,few,CSAGTSGTPYEQYF,TGCAGCGCAGGGACTAGCGGGACACCTTACGAGCAGTACTTC
.,TRBJ2-1,TRBV19,.,CASSMNQAGEQFF,TGTGCCAGTAGCATGAATCAGGCGGGGGAGCAGTTCTTC
.,TRBJ2-1,TRBV5-1,.,CASSSRDSRVQFF,TGCGCCAGCAGCTCCCGGGACTCCCGCGTGCAGTTCTTC
TRBD1,TRBJ2-1,TRBV5-4,few,CASSWGQGVTYNEQFF,TGTGCCAGCAGCTGGGGACAGGGGGTCACCTACAATGAGCAGTTCTTC
.,TRBJ2-3,TRBV6-5,.,CASSSSLFTDTQYF,TGTGCCAGCAGTTCGTCGCTATTCACAGATACGCAGTATTTT
.,TRBJ1-2,TRBV27,.,CASRSANYGYTF,TGTGCCAGCAGGTCTGCTAACTATGGCTACACCTTC
.,TRBJ2-4,TRBV28,.,CASTPSRGIQYF,TGTGCCAGCACCCCTTCAAGGGGCATTCAGTACTTC
TRBD2,TRBJ2-1,TRBV15,.,CATSRPPMSGGEQFF,TGTGCCACCAGCAGACCCCCTATGTCGGGGGGTGAGCAGTTCTTC
.,TRBJ1-1,TRBV5-4,.,CASSTRTGNTEAFF,TGTGCCAGCAGCACCCGGACGGGAAACACTGAAGCTTTCTTT
.,TRBJ1-2,TRBV19,.,CASSIGRAYGYTF,TGTGCCAGTAGTATTGGCAGGGCCTATGGCTACACCTTC
.,TRBJ2-6,TRBV5-1,.,CASSLAGRSFSGANVLTF,TGCGCCAGCAGCTTGGCAGGGAGGTCTTTCTCTGGGGCCAACGTCCTGACTTTC
TRBD1,TRBJ2-5,TRBV30,.,CAWEPGQGQETQYF,TGTGCCTGGGAACCGGGACAGGGCCAAGAGACCCAGTACTTC
TRBD1,TRBJ2-2,TRBV2,once,CASSEDRGVHAGTGELFF,TGTGCCAGCAGTGAGGACAGGGGTGTCCACGCGGGCACCGGGGAGCTGTTTTTT
.,TRBJ2-7,TRBV21-1,few,CASSKSGPYDYEQYF,TGTGCCAGCAGCAAAAGCGGGCCATATGACTACGAGCAGTACTTC
.,TRBJ1-4,TRBV7-8,.,CASSLAPGIATNEKLFF,TGTGCCAGCAGCTTAGCCCCGGGTATTGCAACTAATGAAAAACTGTTTTTT
TRBD1,TRBJ1-1,TRBV7-9,.,CASSVDRVTEAFF,TGTGCCAGCAGCGTCGACAGGGTGACTGAAGCTTTCTTT
.,TRBJ2-2,TRBV9,.,CASSPSYTGELFF,TGTGCCAGCAGCCCTAGCTACACCGGGGAGCTGTTTTTT
.,TRBJ2-7,TRBV28,few,CASIRGTTYEQYF,TGTGCCAGCATACGCGGGACGACCTACGAGCAGTACTTC
.,TRBJ1-2,TRBV9,.,CASSVLAVTDPSRGYTF,TGTGCCAGCAGCGTGCTAGCGGTGACAGACCCCTCTAGGGGCTACACCTTC
.,TRBJ2-3,TRBV15,.,CATQRTSTDTQYF,TGTGCCACTCAGCGGACCAGCACAGATACGCAGTATTTT
TRBD2,TRBJ2-7,TRBV9,.,CASSDRTSGLGEQYF,TGTGCCAGCAGCGACCGGACTAGCGGTCTGGGGGAGCAGTACTTC
TRBD1,TRBJ1-2,TRBV10-3,.,CAISEGDRGSYTF,TGTGCCATCAGTGAGGGTGACAGGGGTAGCTACACCTTC
.,TRBJ1-1,TRBV19,few,CASSVLSGATEAFF,TGTGCCAGTTCTGTATTGTCAGGGGCCACTGAAGCTTTCTTT
TRBD2,TRBJ2-7,TRBV28,.,CASSLYGGGLAGSHYEQYF,TGTGCCAGCAGTTTATATGGGGGGGGGCTAGCGGGTTCCCACTACGAGCAGTACTTC
.,TRBJ2-2,TRBV5-5,few,CASSPRTINTGELFF,TGTGCCAGCAGCCCTAGGACAATAAACACCGGGGAGCTGTTTTTT
.,TRBJ1-2,TRBV2,.,CAGSYTDANYGYTF,TGTGCCGGCAGTTACACAGACGCTAACTATGGCTACACCTTC
TRBD1,TRBJ1-4,TRBV7-2,.,CASRGTGIEKLFF,TGTGCCAGCAGGGGGACAGGGATCGAAAAACTGTTTTTT
TRBD1,TRBJ1-2,TRBV14,.,CASSQLDRHYGYTF,TGTGCCAGCAGCCAACTGGACAGGCACTATGGCTACACCTTC
.,TRBJ1-2,TRBV28,.,CASSNPGHLLGYGYTF,TGTGCCAGCAGTAACCCTGGACACCTGCTGGGCTATGGCTACACCTTC
TRBD2,TRBJ2-7,TRBV28,.,CASSLWAGTTYEQYF,TGTGCCAGCAGTTTATGGGCGGGGACTACCTACGAGCAGTACTTC
.,TRBJ1-1,TRBV19,.,CASSRTAGMNTEAFF,TGTGCCAGTAGCCGCACGGCAGGAATGAACACTGAAGCTTTCTTT
.,TRBJ2-7,TRBV7-8,few,CASSLNLSPLYEQYF,TGTGCCAGCAGCTTAAATCTATCCCCACTTTACGAGCAGTACTTC
.,TRBJ2-7,TRBV6-6,.,CASSSGTTYEQYF,TGTGCCAGCAGTTCAGGGACAACCTACGAGCAGTACTTC